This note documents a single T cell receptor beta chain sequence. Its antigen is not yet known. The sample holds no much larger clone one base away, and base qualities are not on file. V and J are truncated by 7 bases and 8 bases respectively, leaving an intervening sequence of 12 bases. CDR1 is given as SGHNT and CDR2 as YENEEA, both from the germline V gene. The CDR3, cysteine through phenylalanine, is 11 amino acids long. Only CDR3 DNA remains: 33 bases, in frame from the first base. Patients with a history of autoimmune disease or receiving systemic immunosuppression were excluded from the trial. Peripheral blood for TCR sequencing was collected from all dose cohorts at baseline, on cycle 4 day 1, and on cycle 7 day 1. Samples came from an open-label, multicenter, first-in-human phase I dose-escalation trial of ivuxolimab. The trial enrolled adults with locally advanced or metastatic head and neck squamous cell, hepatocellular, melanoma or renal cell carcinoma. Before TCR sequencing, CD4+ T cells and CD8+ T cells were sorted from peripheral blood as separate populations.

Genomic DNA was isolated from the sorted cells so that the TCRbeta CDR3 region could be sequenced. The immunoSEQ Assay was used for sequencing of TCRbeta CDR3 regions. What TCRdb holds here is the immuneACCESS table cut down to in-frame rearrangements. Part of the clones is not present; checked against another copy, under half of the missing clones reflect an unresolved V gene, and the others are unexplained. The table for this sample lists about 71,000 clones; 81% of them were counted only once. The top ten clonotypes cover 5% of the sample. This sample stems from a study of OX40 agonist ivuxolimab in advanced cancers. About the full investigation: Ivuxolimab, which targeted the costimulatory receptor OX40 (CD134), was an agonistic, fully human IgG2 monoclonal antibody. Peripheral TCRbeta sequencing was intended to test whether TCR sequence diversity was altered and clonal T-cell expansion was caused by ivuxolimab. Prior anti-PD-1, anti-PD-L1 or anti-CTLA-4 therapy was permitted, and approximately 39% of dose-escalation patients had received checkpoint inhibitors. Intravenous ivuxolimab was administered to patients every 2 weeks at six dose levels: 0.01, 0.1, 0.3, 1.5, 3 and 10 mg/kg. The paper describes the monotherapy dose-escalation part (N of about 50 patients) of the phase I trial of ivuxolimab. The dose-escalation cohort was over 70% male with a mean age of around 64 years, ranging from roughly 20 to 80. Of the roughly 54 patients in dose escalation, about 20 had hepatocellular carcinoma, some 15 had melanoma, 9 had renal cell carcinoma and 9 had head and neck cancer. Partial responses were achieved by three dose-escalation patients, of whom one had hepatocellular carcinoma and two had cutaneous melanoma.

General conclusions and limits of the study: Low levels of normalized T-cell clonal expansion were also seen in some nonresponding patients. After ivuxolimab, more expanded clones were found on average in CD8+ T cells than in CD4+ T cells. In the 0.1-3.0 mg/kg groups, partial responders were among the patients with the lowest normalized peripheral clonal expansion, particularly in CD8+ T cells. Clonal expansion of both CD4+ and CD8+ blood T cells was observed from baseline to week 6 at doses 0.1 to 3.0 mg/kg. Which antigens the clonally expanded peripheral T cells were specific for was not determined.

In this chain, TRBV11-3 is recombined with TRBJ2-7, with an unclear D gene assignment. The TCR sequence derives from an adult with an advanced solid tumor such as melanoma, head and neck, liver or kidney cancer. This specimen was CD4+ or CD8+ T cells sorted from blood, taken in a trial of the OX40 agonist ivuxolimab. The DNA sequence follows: TGTGCCAGCACCAATCGACGGCAGCAGTACTTC. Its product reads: CASTNRRQQYF. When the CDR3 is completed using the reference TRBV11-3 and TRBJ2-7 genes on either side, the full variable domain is EAGVVQSPRYKIIEKKQPVAFWCNPISGHNTLYWYLQNLGQGPELLIRYENEEAVDDSQLPKDRFSAERLKGVDSTLKIQPAELGDSAVYLCASTNRRQQYFGPGTRLTVT.